Each of the 18 T cell receptor beta chains below was sequenced from the same sample in a study of somatic mutations in cytotoxic T cells in rheumatoid arthritis. Generated by immunoSEQ multiplex PCR, the TCRdb table keeps only in-frame clones and is missing some. The sample consists of approximately 13,000 clones, over 65% of them appearing once. The specimen was CD8+ T cells sorted from blood. These receptors came from an adult with rheumatoid arthritis.

The chain couples TRBV27 to TRBJ2-5; D is undetermined. CDR1 MNHEY and CDR2 SMNVEV come from the germline V gene (reference sequence). The CDR3 totals 15 residues. V lost 2 bases and J lost 5, with 15 bases in between. The CDR3 bases are TGTGCCAGCAGTTTACGGGCCAGAGGTGACGAGACCCAGTACTTC. It encodes CASSLRARGDETQYF.

This clone has more than one count but fewer than ten. The rearrangement uses TRBV4-1 and TRBJ1-2; D gene ambiguous. Trimming stripped 3 bases from V and 7 bases from J, with 15 bases between. CDR3 length: 14 amino acids. Looked up from germline, CDR1 is MGHRA and CDR2 is YSYEKL. CDR3: CASSHPREVLGYTF. CDR3 bases: TGCGCCAGCAGCCATCCCCGAGAGGTGCTTGGCTACACCTTC.

This chain connects TRBV6-1 to TRBJ2-7, with D tentatively TRBD1 or TRBD2 (5 bases each). CDR1 is MNHNS and CDR2 is SASEGT in the germline V gene. The V end was cut by 1 base, the J end by 4 bases, with 11 bases between. The CDR3 has 14 amino acids. CDR3 coding DNA: TGTGCCAGCAGTGAAGTAGTGTGGGGGTACGAGCAGTACTTC. Amino acids: CASSEVVWGYEQYF.

The chain has TRBV14 and TRBJ1-6, with 8 bases identical to TRBD1. Germline CDR1 reads SGHDN; CDR2 reads FVKESK. Trimming at V came to 1 base and at J to 9 bases, leaving 14 bases not matched to a gene. The CDR3 sequence is 18 residues long. CDR3 sequence reads: CASSQGFSSSGQGSPLHF. CDR3 DNA sequence: TGTGCCAGCAGCCAAGGGTTTTCTTCGTCAGGACAGGGTTCACCCCTCCACTTT.

This sequence joins TRBV9 and TRBJ2-5, with 7 bases identical to TRBD1. The J call is uncertain, as TRBJ2-7 better fits the DNA end. CDR1 is SGDLS, CDR2 YYNGEE, per germline. The CDR3 spans 16 residues. As DNA, the CDR3 is TGTGCCAGCAGCCACCGTCCGGGACAGAGCTCCTACGAGCAGTACTTC. Translation: CASSHRPGQSSYEQYF.

J is TRBJ2-7 and V is TRBV30; a weak D match, TRBD2 (6 bases). V was clipped by 4 bases and J by 4 bases, with 17 bases between them. This CDR3 is 14 amino acids long. Germline assignment: CDR1 GTSNPN and CDR2 SVGIG (reference sequence). CDR3 DNA: TGTGCCTGGAACAGGAATCGGGAGACATACGAGCAGTACTTC. Translation: CAWNRNRETYEQYF.

This rearrangement joins TRBV7-8 to TRBJ1-1; D not certain. From germline, CDR1 is SGHVS and CDR2 FQNEAQ. This CDR3 comprises 15 residues. The V and J ends lost 2 bases and 6 bases respectively, with 16 bases between them. The CDR3 DNA reads TGTGCCAGCAGCTTAAATCCGTCACAAACTTCTGAAGCTTTCTTT. Its protein product is CASSLNPSQTSEAFF.

This chain uses TRBV6-6 with TRBJ2-7; the match to TRBD1 covers 8 bases. CDR3 length equals 15 residues. J was trimmed by 4 bases and V by 5 bases; bases with no gene match: 10. Germline V gene sequence: CDR1 MNHNY, CDR2 SVGAGI (reference sequence). CDR3 amino acids: CASSIDSQGDYEQYF. CDR3 nucleotides: TGTGCCAGCAGTATTGATTCACAGGGGGATTACGAGCAGTACTTC.

The genes are TRBV28 and TRBJ2-3; D possibly matches TRBD1 or TRBD2 (5 bases each). The V and J ends lost 5 bases and 5 bases respectively, with 17 bases between them. The germline CDR1 and CDR2 sequences are MDHEN and SYDVKM. This CDR3 is built from 15 residues. Here the CDR3 reads CASSQGAREIDTQYF. CDR3 DNA sequence: TGTGCCAGCAGTCAAGGGGCCCGGGAAATAGATACGCAGTATTTT.

This clone was counted once. The chain combines TRBV6-1 with TRBJ2-5, with 10 positions matching TRBD1. Per the germline V gene, CDR1 is MNHNS and CDR2 is SASEGT. The CDR3 length is 16 residues. The ends lost 3 bases at V and 5 bases at J; junction bases unmatched: 9. The CDR3 DNA sequence: TGTGCCAGCAGTGAGGGGGGACAGGGGATAGGGGAGACCCAGTACTTC. Protein: CASSEGGQGIGETQYF.

The chain recombines TRBV19 with TRBJ1-3; D is uncertain. CDR3 length equals 13 residues. V was pared by 8 bases and J by 0 bases, with 8 bases between. The V gene's germline CDR1 is LNHDA and CDR2 SQIVND (reference sequence). CDR3 bases: TGTGCCAGTCTTGCAGGCTCTGGAAACACCATATATTTT. Protein sequence: CASLAGSGNTIYF.

The chain recombines TRBV6-1 with TRBJ1-5, with D maybe TRBD1 (5 bases). The CDR3 extends over 15 amino acids. Germline-derived CDR1 and CDR2 are MNHNS and SASEGT. V was shortened by 9 bases and J by 7 bases, with 22 bases between the two germline ends. Here the CDR3 reads CASEDSGPEGQPQHF. The CDR3 DNA is TGTGCCAGTGAGGACTCGGGGCCCGAAGGGCAGCCCCAGCATTTT.

In its sample, this clone ranks as medium-sized. The chain has TRBV4-1 and TRBJ2-6; D remains ambiguous. Deletions cut 0 bases from V and 4 bases from J, with 13 bases between. CDR3 length equals 17 residues. Germline V lookup: CDR1 MGHRA, CDR2 YSYEKL. Here the CDR3 reads CASSQEQFPSGANVLTF. CDR3 nucleotides: TGCGCCAGCAGCCAAGAACAGTTTCCTTCCGGGGCCAACGTCCTGACTTTC.

By share, this clone ranks as medium-sized (0.01 to 0.1%). CDR3 residues: CASSQTTGSLNEQFF. As DNA, the CDR3 is TGCGCCAGCAGCCAGACGACAGGATCCCTCAATGAGCAGTTCTTC. V is TRBV4-1 and J is TRBJ2-1, with a tentative D call TRBD1 (6 bases). The CDR3 has 15 residues. CDR1 and CDR2 from the germline V gene are MGHRA and YSYEKL. Trimming cost V 3 bases and J 6 bases, with 15 bases left between them.

The chain recombines TRBV10-2 with TRBJ2-7; 13 nucleotides agree with TRBD2. The CDR3 spans 16 residues. With 6 bases clipped from V and 4 bases from J, the junction kept 9 bases outside the gene matches. The germline V gene encodes CDR1 WSHSY and CDR2 SAAADI. The CDR3, as DNA: TGCGCCAGCAGCCTCACTAGCGGGGGGGCTACTTACGAGCAGTACTTC. This gives the protein CASSLTSGGATYEQYF.

The chain employs TRBV27 and TRBJ2-7; 9 bases agree with TRBD1. The CDR3 is 15 amino acids. With V trimmed by 0 bases and J by 4 bases, 4 bases remained unmatched. CDR1 and CDR2 (germline): MNHEY, SMNVEV (reference sequence). CDR3 bases: TGTGCCAGCAGTTTATCCGGGACAGGGAGTTACGAGCAGTACTTC. Its protein is CASSLSGTGSYEQYF.

This clone is medium-sized (0.01 to 0.1%) by share. The CDR3 protein is CASSRGGVYQPQHF. CDR3 nucleotide sequence: TGTGCCAGCAGCCGGGGGGGGGTATACCAGCCCCAGCATTTT. The rearrangement joins TRBV11-2 to TRBJ1-5; tentatively, D is TRBD1 (5 bases). The ends were cut back, 5 bases at V and 7 bases at J, with 15 bases in the middle. Germline CDR1 reads SGHAT; CDR2 reads FQNNGV. There are 14 residues in the CDR3.

The chain combines TRBV28 with TRBJ2-7; D possibly uses TRBD1 or TRBD2 (5 bases each). CDR1 and CDR2 (germline): MDHEN, SYDVKM. Trimming took off 8 bases at V and 2 bases at J, with 16 bases between the two ends. This CDR3 is 14 amino acids long. The CDR3 DNA sequence: TGTGCCAGCTCCGCCCGGGACGTTGCCTACGAGCAGTACTTC. Residues: CASSARDVAYEQYF.